The 9 T cell receptor beta chains below were found in one sample sequenced in a study of human T cells and chemical hapten exposure. In TCRdb, the RACE reads were re-called with MiXCR into one record per CDR3 protein. The data contain some 77,000 distinct CDR3 sequences, 8.6% of them singletons. Time point indicated: healthy volunteer bleed at 6 weeks. Unfractionated whole blood was the source from which total RNA was extracted. Sequenced material: whole blood. The receptors come from a female donor in good health. Some clones in this sample may be carry-over from other donors' samples.

This chain uses TRBV7-9 with TRBJ2-2; possible D gene TRBD2, 5 bases. Trimming pared 6 bases from V and 4 bases from J, leaving 15 bases between. CDR3 length: 15 amino acids. Germline V gene data show CDR1 as SEHNR and CDR2 as FQNEAQ (reference sequence). The CDR3 sequence: CASRLTEVITGELFF. The CDR3 coding sequence is TGTGCCAGCAGACTAACGGAGGTGATCACCGGGGAGCTGTTTTTT.

This clonotype has only a few counts. The chain recombines TRBV29-1 with TRBJ2-7; D is possibly TRBD2 (5 bases). Germline V lookup: CDR1 SQVTM, CDR2 ANQGSEA. V was shortened by 5 bases and J by 3 bases, with 11 bases between the two germline ends. The CDR3 has 12 residues. The chain's CDR3 is CSVRQAGYEQYF. The CDR3 region has the DNA TGCAGCGTTCGGCAGGCGGGCTACGAGCAGTACTTC.

Many counts were recorded for this clonotype. This chain joins TRBV20-1 and TRBJ2-7, with 9 bases fitting TRBD2. The CDR3 sequence is 14 residues long. With 3 bases clipped from V and 7 bases from J, the junction kept 10 bases outside the gene matches. CDR1 DFQATT and CDR2 SNEGSKA come from the germline V gene (reference sequence). The CDR3 DNA reads TGCAGTGCTAGGGCTAGCGGGGACAACGGGGAGCAGTACTTC. Translated: CSARASGDNGEQYF.

J is TRBJ2-1 and V is TRBV14; TRBD1 is a possible D gene (6 bases). Germline V gives CDR1 SGHDN, CDR2 FVKESK. V was trimmed by 6 bases and J by 1 base, leaving 13 bases between them. There are 15 residues in the CDR3. CDR3 protein: CASSGGRPSYNEQFF. The CDR3 coding sequence is TGTGCCAGCAGTGGGGGCCGACCTTCCTACAATGAGCAGTTCTTC.

A few counts support this clonotype. The chain joins TRBV5-1 to TRBJ2-2; D gene uncertain. Germline CDR1 SGHRS, CDR2 YFSETQ. Trimming cost V 5 bases and J 7 bases, with 15 bases left between them. This CDR3 comprises 14 residues. Here the CDR3 reads CASSPPSIIGELFF. DNA for the CDR3: TGCGCCAGCAGTCCCCCCTCTATTATCGGGGAGCTGTTTTTT.

This clonotype was detected many times. The rearrangement uses TRBV15 and TRBJ2-3, with a tentative D call TRBD1 (7 bases). CDR1 is LNHNV, CDR2 YYDKDF, per germline (reference sequence). V lost 5 bases to trimming and J lost 2 bases, with 14 bases between them. The CDR3 covers 15 residues. CDR3 loop: CATSRRGAITDTQYF. CDR3 coding DNA: TGTGCCACCAGCCGCAGGGGGGCCATCACAGATACGCAGTATTTT.

This clonotype has a handful of counts. The V gene is TRBV2, the J gene TRBJ1-1; D is undetermined. The CDR3 length is 11 residues. Germline lookup yields CDR1 SNHLY and CDR2 FYNNEI. The germline V and J ends were trimmed by 3 bases and 7 bases, with 6 bases remaining between them. The CDR3, as DNA: TGTGCCAGCAGTGATCAGCGTGAAGCTTTCTTT. Its translation: CASSDQREAFF.

This clonotype was recorded a few times. This rearrangement joins TRBV15 to TRBJ2-7; TRBD1 might be the D (5 bases). The V end was cut by 3 bases, the J end by 3 bases, with 12 bases between. The length of the CDR3 is 14 residues. The germline CDR1 and CDR2 sequences are LNHNV and YYDKDF (reference sequence). CDR3 protein: CATSRRQSLYEQYF. The CDR3 region has the DNA TGTGCCACCAGCAGGAGACAGTCCCTCTACGAGCAGTACTTC.

This clonotype was recorded many times. The CDR3 protein is CATGPGSDTGELFF. CDR3 nucleotides: TGTGCCACCGGCCCGGGGAGCGACACCGGGGAGCTGTTTTTT. The V and J genes are TRBV7-9 and TRBJ2-2, with a possible D match to TRBD2 (5 bases). This CDR3 comprises 14 residues. The germline V and J ends were trimmed by 10 bases and 3 bases, with 15 bases remaining between them. The V gene's germline CDR1 is SEHNR and CDR2 FQNEAQ (reference sequence). Filled out from reference TRBV7-9 and TRBJ2-2, the complete variable domain reads DTGVSQNPRHKITKRGQNVTFRCDPISEHNRLYWYRQTLGQGPEFLTYFQNEAQLEKSRLLSDRFSAERPKGSFSTLEIQRTEQGDSAMYLCATGPGSDTGELFFGEGSRLTVL.